The clone carrying this T cell receptor (beta chain) was seen many times. The antigen is not known. The sample is drawn from a study of T cell repertoires in cytomegalovirus infection. Broader study findings: Cumulated frequencies of public TCR beta families served to identify carriers of CMV plus the relevant HLA.

This CDR3 is 15 amino acids long. Germline CDR1 is MDHEN and CDR2 is SYDVKM. Trimming removed 2 bases from V and 10 bases from J; junction bases left unmatched: 8. Each CDR3 protein is one row after TCRdb ran MiXCR on the reads. The sample lists approximately 120,000 distinct CDR3 sequences; over 30% were seen once. The sequences come from CD8+ T cells from cultured PBMCs, collected from culture after CMV antigen stimulation. V is TRBV28 and J is TRBJ2-1, with 10 nucleotides matching TRBD2. This TCR was sampled from a human donor in good health (CMV status not recorded). Some clones in this sample may be carry-over from other donors' samples. CDR3: CASSLEPLAGDEQFF. CDR3 nucleotide sequence: TGTGCCAGCAGTTTAGAACCCCTAGCGGGGGACGAGCAGTTCTTC.